These 16 T cell receptor beta chains originate from one sample sequenced in a study of blood T cell repertoires in COVID-19. The method was immunoSEQ multiplex PCR; TCRdb's version includes in-frame clones alone and lacks a portion of them. Among about 21,000 clones listed, about nine tenths were seen once. The sample comprised peripheral blood. These receptors were taken from a human donor in a cohort sampled during active COVID-19.

The chain employs TRBV7-8 and TRBJ2-7; 10 bases line up with TRBD2. The CDR3 is 14 residues long. V was pared by 5 bases and J by 6 bases, with 7 bases of the junction left unmatched. Germline CDR1 is SGHVS and CDR2 is FQNEAQ. The CDR3 DNA sequence: TGTGCCAGCAGCACCAGCGGGGGGGCCTCCGAGCAGTACTTC. Translated: CASSTSGGASEQYF.

This clone was recorded only once. V usage is TRBV5-1 and J usage is TRBJ2-5; D ambiguous. The germline V gene has CDR1 SGHRS and CDR2 YFSETQ. Trimming took 2 bases from V and 3 from J, leaving 5 bases between them. This CDR3 has 12 amino acids. In nucleotides, the CDR3 is TGCGCCAGCAGCTTCGCGGAAGAGACCCAGTACTTC. Its protein is CASSFAEETQYF.

The rearrangement links TRBV10-1 to TRBJ1-6, with D possibly matching TRBD1 (6 bases). V lost 3 bases to trimming and J lost 10 bases, with 10 bases between them. The CDR3 loop spans 13 amino acids. CDR1 is WNHNN, CDR2 SYGVQD, per germline (reference sequence). CDR3 nucleotide sequence: TGCGCCAGCAGTGATGGGGGCACATCACCCCTCCACTTT. Translating gives CASSDGGTSPLHF.

This chain connects TRBV6-5 to TRBJ2-5; tentative D call: TRBD1 (6 bases). Per the germline V gene, CDR1 is MNHEY and CDR2 is SVGAGI. Trimming stripped 7 bases from V and 6 bases from J, with 12 bases between. The CDR3 is 12 residues long. This CDR3 is CASNDQGKTQYF. Here the CDR3 DNA reads TGTGCCAGCAACGACCAGGGGAAGACCCAGTACTTC.

The CDR3 here is CASAEENEKLFF. In DNA form, the CDR3 reads TGTGCCAGCGCCGAGGAAAATGAAAAACTGTTTTTT. The genes are TRBV15 and TRBJ1-4; D gene unclear. V was clipped by 10 bases and J by 5 bases, with 11 bases between them. Germline V lookup: CDR1 LNHNV, CDR2 YYDKDF (reference sequence). The CDR3 is 12 residues long.

This chain connects TRBV5-1 to TRBJ2-5; D gene unclear. The CDR3 is 13 amino acids. Looked up from germline, CDR1 is SGHRS and CDR2 is YFSETQ. V was clipped by 4 bases and J by 0 bases, with 7 bases between them. The CDR3 loop is CASSISYQETQYF. CDR3 bases: TGCGCCAGCAGCATCAGTTACCAAGAGACCCAGTACTTC.

This chain joins TRBV19 and TRBJ2-3, with D possibly being TRBD2 (6 bases). The germline V gene encodes CDR1 LNHDA and CDR2 SQIVND (reference sequence). The CDR3 sequence is 16 residues long. Trimming pared 3 bases from V and 0 bases from J, leaving 13 bases between. CDR3 in DNA: TGTGCCAGTAGTATGGCCGGGGGAGCTAGCACAGATACGCAGTATTTT. Translated, it gives CASSMAGGASTDTQYF.

The rearrangement links TRBV6-5 to TRBJ2-5; D is ambiguous. Germline V gene data show CDR1 as MNHEY and CDR2 as SVGAGI. The CDR3 runs to 12 residues. Trimming took off 6 bases at V and 5 bases at J, with 10 bases between the two ends. The CDR3 region has the DNA TGTGCCAGCAGAGGTCGGGTGGAGACCCAGTACTTC. It specifies CASRGRVETQYF.

The chain has TRBV30 and TRBJ1-2, with a weak D call TRBD1 (5 bases). CDR3 length: 13 amino acids. Trimming removed 1 base from V and 4 bases from J, with 10 bases in between. Germline V gene lookup returns CDR1 GTSNPN and CDR2 SVGIG (reference sequence). Here the CDR3 DNA reads TGTGCCTGGAGTGCTCAGGGCAGCTATGGCTACACCTTC. It specifies CAWSAQGSYGYTF. Supplemented by reference TRBV30 and TRBJ1-2, the full variable domain reads SQTIHQWPATLVQPVGSPLSLECTVEGTSNPNLYWYRQAAGRGLQLLFYSVGIGQISSEVPQNLSASRPQDRQFILSSKKLLLSDSGFYLCAWSAQGSYGYTFGSGTRLTVV.

This clone showed up just once. V is TRBV19 and J is TRBJ1-1; TRBD1 matches at 8 bases. Per germline, CDR1 LNHDA and CDR2 SQIVND (reference sequence). This CDR3 has 15 amino acids. The junction had 8 bases not matched to a gene; V was cut back by 3 bases and J by 5 bases. The CDR3 spells CASSIRTGQLTEAFF. CDR3 nucleotides: TGTGCCAGTAGTATTCGGACAGGGCAGTTAACTGAAGCTTTCTTT.

This clone showed up just once. V and J are TRBV6-5 and TRBJ1-1; maybe TRBD1 (5 bases). Germline V CDR1 and CDR2: MNHEY, SVGAGI. The CDR3 is 14 amino acids. V shed 7 bases and J shed 1 base, with 13 bases lying between them. The CDR3 protein is CASTKGTGNTEAFF. The CDR3 DNA reads as TGTGCCAGCACCAAGGGTACAGGGAACACTGAAGCTTTCTTT.

V is TRBV11-2 and J is TRBJ2-7, with 7 positions matching TRBD1. The CDR3 length is 15 residues. Germline assignment: CDR1 SGHAT and CDR2 FQNNGV. After removal of 1 base from V and 0 bases from J, the junction contained 3 bases not matched to a gene. This CDR3 reads CASSLVAGGSYEQYF. The DNA for the CDR3 is TGTGCCAGCAGCTTAGTAGCAGGGGGCTCCTACGAGCAGTACTTC.

The chain employs TRBV30 and TRBJ1-2, with TRBD1 matching over 11 bases. This CDR3 region has 13 residues. CDR1 is GTSNPN and CDR2 is SVGIG in the germline V gene (reference sequence). V gave up 4 bases and J gave up 8 bases; unmatched junction bases: 6. CDR3 sequence reads: CAWNGQGAQGYTF. The CDR3 DNA follows: TGTGCCTGGAACGGACAGGGGGCACAGGGCTACACCTTC.

This clone was seen a few times. The chain is built from TRBV2 and TRBJ1-2; TRBD1 matches 9 bases. The CDR3 consists of 13 residues. V shed 3 bases, J shed 7 bases, and the junction held 3 bases outside the gene matches. Germline CDR1 and CDR2: SNHLY and FYNNEI. The CDR3 DNA is TGTGCCAGCAGTGAGCGGGACAGGGCTGGCTACACCTTC. Its translation: CASSERDRAGYTF.

The V call is TRBV19, the J call TRBJ1-3, with no clear D. Per germline, CDR1 LNHDA and CDR2 SQIVND (reference sequence). The CDR3 runs to 14 residues. V dropped 8 bases and J dropped 3 bases, with 14 bases sitting between them. CDR3 DNA: TGTGCCAGTTACAGTATTCGGGATGGAAACACCATATATTTT. Translated: CASYSIRDGNTIYF.

This clone was detected only once. V and J are TRBV27 and TRBJ1-2; a weak D match, TRBD1 (6 bases). Germline CDR1 MNHEY, CDR2 SMNVEV (reference sequence). Trimming stripped 2 bases from V and 1 base from J, with 20 bases between. CDR3 size: 18 residues. The DNA of the CDR3 is TGTGCCAGCAGTTTACACAAACGCGCCGGGGGGCTTAACTATGGCTACACCTTC. Its protein is CASSLHKRAGGLNYGYTF.